The clone carrying this T cell receptor (beta chain) appeared a single time. This record belongs to a study of blood T cell repertoires in COVID-19. Study at large: COVID-19 samples from acute and convalescent phases originated in the United States, Italy and Spain. PBMCs, B-cell-depleted T cells, or T cells were the source of the cDNA or gDNA that made up the material.

In the study's own analysis: Estimates of nucleated cell counts were drawn from the amplification of reference gene primers. Assay: immunoSEQ multiplex PCR; the TCRdb copy retains only in-frame clones and omits some. The V and J calls and clone size come from that table; D and trimming were worked out from the DNA. The sample contains around 220,000 clones, 84% of which appear only once. This TCR came from a man under 40 with active or convalescent COVID-19. The sample taken for sequencing was peripheral blood.

CDR3 bases: TGTGCCAGCAGTTTCTCCGGGGCCAACGTCCTGACTTTC. Translating gives CASSFSGANVLTF. This chain joins TRBV12-3 or TRBV12-4 and TRBJ2-6; D unresolved. The V gene lost 3 bases and the J gene lost 4 bases, with 4 bases spanning the gap. This CDR3 comprises 13 residues.